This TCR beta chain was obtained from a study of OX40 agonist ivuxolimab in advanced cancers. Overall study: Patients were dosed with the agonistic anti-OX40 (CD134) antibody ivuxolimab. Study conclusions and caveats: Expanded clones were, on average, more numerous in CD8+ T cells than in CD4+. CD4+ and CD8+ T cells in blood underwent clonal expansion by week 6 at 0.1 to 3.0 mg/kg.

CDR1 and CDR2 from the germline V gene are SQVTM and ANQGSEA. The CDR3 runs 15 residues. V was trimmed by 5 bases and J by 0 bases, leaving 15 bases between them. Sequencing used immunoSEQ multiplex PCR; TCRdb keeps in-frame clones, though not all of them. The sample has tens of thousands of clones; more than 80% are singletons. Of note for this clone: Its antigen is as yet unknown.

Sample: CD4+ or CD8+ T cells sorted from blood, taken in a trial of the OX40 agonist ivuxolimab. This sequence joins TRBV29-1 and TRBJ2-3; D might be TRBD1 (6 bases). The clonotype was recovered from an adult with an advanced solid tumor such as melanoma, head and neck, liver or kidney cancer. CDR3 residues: CSVRSGVSSTDTQYF. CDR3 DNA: TGCAGCGTTAGGTCAGGGGTCTCTAGCACAGATACGCAGTATTTT.